Below are 13 T cell receptor beta chains sequenced from a single sample in a study of cytomegalovirus exposure and HLA in healthy donors. PCR used 60 Vbeta primers and 13 Jbeta primers. The data were produced by immunoSEQ multiplex PCR, yet TCRdb's version contains in-frame clones alone and is incomplete. Seen here are around 150,000 clones, 79% observed once, and the top ten hold approximately 6%. The specimen was PBMCs. The source of these receptors is a man aged 50-59 years in good health and CMV-seropositive.

This chain joins TRBV4-1 and TRBJ2-5; TRBD2 is a possible D gene (6 bases). The CDR3 runs to 17 residues. The germline V and J ends were trimmed by 2 bases and 4 bases, with 20 bases remaining between them. CDR1 and CDR2 (germline): MGHRA, YSYEKL. The CDR3, as DNA: TGCGCCAGCAGCCAACACGTCCCTAGGGGAGGTCGAGAGACCCAGTACTTC. It specifies CASSQHVPRGGRETQYF.

This clone was counted a single time. This chain uses TRBV10-3 with TRBJ2-7; TRBD1 matches at 8 bases. This CDR3 has 13 amino acids. V shed 6 bases and J 3 bases; nucleotides not matched to a gene: 4. Germline V CDR1 and CDR2: ENHRY, SYGVKD. CDR3 sequence: CAIRVDRGYEQYF. Here the CDR3 DNA reads TGTGCCATCAGGGTTGACAGGGGCTACGAGCAGTACTTC.

This clone was seen a single time. V gene TRBV7-9 combines with J gene TRBJ2-7; D may be TRBD2 (5 bases). The V end lost 5 bases, the J end lost 3 bases, and 20 bases lay between the germline ends. The CDR3 runs 16 residues. The germline gives CDR1 SEHNR, CDR2 FQNEAQ (reference sequence). Here the CDR3 DNA reads TGTGCCAGCAGCGAAGCGCGACTATACCTTCACTACGAGCAGTACTTC. This sequence encodes CASSEARLYLHYEQYF.

This chain connects TRBV2 to TRBJ1-4; 12 bases fit TRBD1. Per germline, CDR1 SNHLY and CDR2 FYNNEI. Unmatched junction bases numbered 0, after V lost 0 bases and J lost 7 bases. The CDR3 length is 15 residues. DNA of the CDR3: TGTGCCAGCAGTGAAGCGGGACAGGGGGCTGAAAAACTGTTTTTT. Translating it yields CASSEAGQGAEKLFF.

In nucleotides, the CDR3 is TGTGCCAGCAGCCAACTAGCGGGAGGGCCTGGTCGCTACAATGAGCAGTTCTTC. Translation gives CASSQLAGGPGRYNEQFF. This chain links TRBV7-2 with TRBJ2-1; 13 nucleotides align to TRBD2. Per the germline V gene, CDR1 is SGHTA and CDR2 is FQGNSA. J lost 3 bases, V lost 5 bases, and 10 bases had no gene match. CDR3 length: 18 residues.

V usage is TRBV7-3 and J usage is TRBJ2-1; TRBD2 matches at 9 bases. Germline V CDR1 and CDR2: SGHTA, FQGTGA. This CDR3 is 15 amino acids long. V lost 2 bases, J lost 7 bases, and 6 bases stayed unmatched. The CDR3 is CASSLFSGSANEQFF. CDR3 coding DNA: TGTGCCAGCAGCTTATTTAGCGGGAGTGCAAATGAGCAGTTCTTC.

This chain joins TRBV5-6 and TRBJ2-7; 7 bases agree with TRBD1. J lost 3 bases, V lost 4 bases, and 1 base had no gene match. CDR1 and CDR2 (germline): SGHDT, YYEEEE. The CDR3 spans 12 residues. The DNA for the CDR3 is TGTGCCAGCAGCCACAGGGGCTACGAGCAGTACTTC. It encodes CASSHRGYEQYF.

This chain uses TRBV28 with TRBJ2-1; 11 nucleotides align to TRBD2. This CDR3 contains 15 residues. Germline V gives CDR1 MDHEN, CDR2 SYDVKM. J was trimmed by 9 bases and V by 3 bases; bases with no gene match: 7. The CDR3 DNA follows: TGTGCCAGCAGTTTCCTAGCGGGAGGAGGCGGTGAGCAGTTCTTC. This gives the protein CASSFLAGGGGEQFF.

J is TRBJ1-1 and V is TRBV9; D uncertain. Germline CDR1 reads SGDLS; CDR2 reads YYNGEE. V lost 0 bases and J lost 0, with 9 bases in between. CDR3 length: 15 amino acids. CDR3 protein: CASSVVNRMNTEAFF. The CDR3 DNA follows: TGTGCCAGCAGCGTAGTCAACAGAATGAACACTGAAGCTTTCTTT.

The J gene is TRBJ2-1, the V gene TRBV4-2; 10 nucleotides agree with TRBD2. J was trimmed by 12 bases and V by 0 bases; bases with no gene match: 14. CDR1 is LGHNA and CDR2 is YNFKEQ in the germline V gene. This CDR3 comprises 17 residues. CDR3 coding DNA: TGTGCCAGCAGCCAAGACGGGGAAGGACTAGCGGAAAAGGGGCAGTTCTTC. Amino acid sequence: CASSQDGEGLAEKGQFF.

The chain employs TRBV7-8 and TRBJ2-5, with 12 bases aligning to TRBD2. CDR1 is SGHVS and CDR2 is FQNEAQ in the germline V gene. The V and J ends lost 5 bases and 5 bases, in that order; junction bases with no gene match: 3. The CDR3 loop spans 14 amino acids. CDR3 coding DNA: TGTGCCAGCAGCGAAGGACTAGCGGGGGAGACCCAGTACTTC. Translating gives CASSEGLAGETQYF.

This clone was detected a few times. The V call is TRBV28, the J call TRBJ2-1; 9 positions match TRBD2. CDR1 and CDR2 (germline): MDHEN, SYDVKM. This CDR3 has 15 amino acids. With 9 bases clipped from V and 5 bases from J, the junction kept 11 bases outside the gene matches. The CDR3 sequence is CASHPTSGSHNEQFF. The DNA of the CDR3 is TGTGCCAGTCATCCTACTAGCGGGTCTCACAATGAGCAGTTCTTC.

This clone was seen once. The rearrangement links TRBV19 to TRBJ2-5; D ambiguous. CDR3 length: 15 residues. V shed 2 bases and J shed 0 bases, with 10 bases lying between them. Germline V gives CDR1 LNHDA, CDR2 SQIVND (reference sequence). For the CDR3, the DNA is TGTGCCAGTAGTATACGACAACATAACCAAGAGACCCAGTACTTC. Translating it yields CASSIRQHNQETQYF.